This T cell receptor beta chain was sequenced during a study of blood T cell repertoires in COVID-19 (dated by TCRdb to about 2020). Looking at the study overall: Samples covering the acute and convalescent phases of COVID-19 were provided by collaborators in the United States, Italy and Spain. The material from the prospective study consisted of cDNA or gDNA derived from T cells, B-cell-depleted T cells, or PBMCs. The samples were drawn from the first 160 participants of the ongoing ImmuneRACE study and from 1,254 subjects provided by 6 global collaborators. Subjects who had been exposed to COVID-19, were actively infected with it, or had recovered from it provided the deeply sampled blood TCRbeta repertoires that made up the dataset. A de-identified subject ID, COVID-19 status, age in years and sex were almost always included in the sample metadata. The repertoires were made available in a free public database intended to serve as a resource for research on the immune response to SARS-CoV-2. Where HLA class I and class II types were available, the types were taken from metadata supplied by the sample provider, not from assay-based typing.

Points on this clone: Its antigen is not yet known. Base quality data are lacking; no much larger clone is found one base away.

TCRbeta CDR3 regions were amplified from genomic DNA using the immunoSEQ Assay, a bias-controlled multiplex PCR. Concerning the study's data processing: The number of nucleated cells in each sample was estimated by amplification of reference gene primers within the assay. Sequence reads were collapsed and filtered to measure the absolute abundance of every unique TCRbeta CDR3 rearrangement. For each sample, productive Simpson clonality was calculated as the square root of Simpson's diversity index across productive rearrangements. TCRdb stores this immuneACCESS table with in-frame sequences only. Part of the clones is absent; in the studies checked, under half of the shortfall reflects unresolved V genes, and no reason is known for the rest. The D gene and trimming were derived from the DNA, and the V and J assignments and clone size from that table. In all, the sample holds tens of thousands of clones, and over 80% of those were seen once. Clones ranked in the top ten supply more than 7.5% of the sample.

Whole blood was collected in K2EDTA tubes by collaborating institutions according to the institutions' own protocols. Collaborator samples were shipped for TCRbeta analysis as frozen whole blood, isolated PBMCs, or DNA extracted from either sample type. Overall study outcomes, separate from this receptor: How much clinical and demographic metadata was included differed by source and by participant, and the metadata was provided uncurated.

CDR3 length: 13 amino acids, cysteine to phenylalanine. Only the CDR3 DNA is retained, 39 bases long and in frame from the first base. The germline V gene gives CDR1 as SNHLY and CDR2 as FYNNEI. Deletion took 10 bases off V and 5 bases off J, with a span of 17 bases between the germline ends. Material for sequencing was peripheral blood. This sequence originates from a man aged 45 to 65 with active COVID-19. Here the chain combines TRBV2 and TRBJ1-1, with the D gene not clear enough to name. CDR3 reads: CATTASAGTEAFF. The bases are TGTGCCACCACGGCCAGTGCGGGAACTGAAGCTTTCTTT.